This T cell receptor (beta chain) was recovered during a study of human T cells and chemical hapten exposure. Study information: The study enrolled mostly female patients with alopecia areata, totalis or universalis.

This clonotype was recorded a few times. Its antigen is unknown. TCRdb reprocessed the RACE reads with MiXCR, giving one entry per CDR3 protein. The sample contains over 75,000 distinct CDR3 sequences, roughly a tenth of which appear only once. Time point specified: patch test 3, about 24 weeks after DPC sensitization. Treatment specified: therapeutic diphenylcyclopropenone sensitization with weekly scalp DPC. Unfractionated whole blood yielded the extracted total RNA. Whole-study results and caveats: Donors in the study had alopecia, meaning their immune response may differ from healthy people's. With regard to DPC sensitization, TCRs above 1 in 1000 frequency did not change.

This specimen was whole blood, taken in connection with sensitization to the hapten diphenylcyclopropenone (DPC). The sequence was collected from a woman aged 25 to 45 with alopecia areata. Some clones in this sample may be carry-over from other donors' samples.

For the CDR3, the DNA is TGTGCCAGCAGTTCCCGGACAGGCGGGGACACTGAAGCTTTCTTT. Translated, it gives CASSSRTGGDTEAFF. This chain links TRBV6-5 with TRBJ1-1, with TRBD1 matching 7 bases. V was clipped by 4 bases and J by 3 bases; unmatched bases: 8. Germline values: CDR1 MNHEY, CDR2 SVGAGI. This CDR3 is built from 15 residues.